Listed below are T cell receptor beta chains from one sample, sequenced in a study of cytomegalovirus exposure and HLA in healthy donors. Profiling relied on immunoSEQ multiplex PCR, and the TCRdb table lists in-frame clones only, not all of them. In the table there are fewer than 300,000 clones, around 89% of which are singletons. The source material was PBMCs. These receptors were taken from a woman aged 18 to 35 in good health and CMV-seronegative. The CDR3 runs from the conserved cysteine through the conserved F or W. The D gene is left open where the match is weak. Rows give clone size only sometimes, using once, few, many, or a class for an expanded clone.

j_gene	abundance	d_gene	v_gene	CDR3aa	CDR3nt
TRBJ1-1	NA	NA	TRBV28	CASSYRMDTEAFF	TGTGCCAGCAGTTACAGGATGGACACTGAAGCTTTCTTT
TRBJ2-3	NA	NA	TRBV27	CASSYLPPSSTDTQYF	TGTGCCAGCAGTTATCTCCCCCCGTCTAGCACAGATACGCAGTATTTT
TRBJ2-1	NA	TRBD2	TRBV28	CASSSGLVPFF	TGTGCCAGCAGTTCCGGACTAGTCCCGTTCTTC
TRBJ1-5	few	NA	TRBV28	CASGGQPNQPQHF	TGTGCCAGCGGGGGCCAGCCCAATCAGCCCCAGCATTTT
TRBJ2-7	NA	NA	TRBV7-9	CASSPPGGDYEQYF	TGTGCCAGCAGCCCACCGGGCGGGGACTACGAGCAGTACTTC
TRBJ1-1	NA	TRBD1	TRBV5-1	CASSLGRTGGDPGTEAFF	TGCGCCAGCAGCTTGGGCCGGACAGGGGGCGATCCTGGCACTGAAGCTTTCTTT
TRBJ2-1	NA	TRBD1	TRBV27	CASSFNRGREQFF	TGTGCCAGCAGTTTCAACAGGGGACGTGAGCAGTTCTTC
TRBJ1-3	NA	NA	TRBV30	CAWSQQGANTIYF	TGTGCCTGGAGTCAACAGGGTGCGAACACCATATATTTT
TRBJ2-3	NA	TRBD2	TRBV6-5	CASGPLGLAAYTQYF	TGTGCCAGCGGACCACTCGGACTAGCGGCCTATACGCAGTATTTT
TRBJ1-3	once	NA	TRBV12-5	CASGLVIRGTGNTIYF	TGTGCTAGTGGTTTGGTCATAAGGGGTACTGGAAACACCATATATTTT
TRBJ2-3	NA	TRBD2	TRBV5-1	CASSLSSGRASRTDTQYF	TGCGCCAGCAGCCTGTCTAGCGGGAGGGCCTCGCGCACAGATACGCAGTATTTT
TRBJ1-1	NA	NA	TRBV19	CASSIDHNMVSTEAFF	TGTGCCAGTAGTATAGATCATAATATGGTTAGCACTGAAGCTTTCTTT
TRBJ1-2	NA	NA	TRBV25-1	CASSEQGSGNGYTF	TGTGCCAGCAGTGAACAGGGGAGTGGAAATGGCTACACCTTC
TRBJ2-1	NA	NA	TRBV28	CASSFRTAPGNEQFF	TGTGCCAGCAGTTTTAGGACAGCCCCAGGGAATGAGCAGTTCTTC
TRBJ2-4	once	NA	TRBV6-5	CASSYAPVAKNIQYF	TGTGCCAGCAGTTACGCGCCGGTAGCCAAAAACATTCAGTACTTC
TRBJ1-1	NA	NA	TRBV21-1	CASSSMNTEAFF	TGTGCCAGCAGCTCAATGAACACTGAAGCTTTCTTT